This T cell receptor beta chain emerged from a study of metastatic and nonmetastatic thyroid tumors. Looking at the study overall: The study looked at repertoires side by side in blood and in tumor or nodule tissue from malignant and benign thyroid patients.

The CDR3 consists of 13 residues. In germline, CDR1 is KGHSH, CDR2 LQKENI. Trimming cost V 4 bases and J 3 bases, with 9 bases left between them. MiXCR reprocessed the PCR reads for TCRdb. The data contain 28,000 or so clones, approximately 16% of them singletons. All patients were treatment-naive before thyroid surgery. There are many counts of this clone. Its antigen is unidentified. Study-wide results and caveats: It was reportedly found that TCR beta diversity was significantly higher in malignant thyroid tumors than in benign nodules, a difference seen in both blood and tumor samples.

The sequenced sample consisted of blood. The TCR was taken from a female donor with papillary thyroid cancer or a benign thyroid nodule (not recorded which). Some clones in this sample may be carry-over from other donors' samples. The gene calls are TRBV18 and TRBJ1-2; D unclear. CDR3 nucleotides: TGTGCCAGCTCACTGGTAGCTGACTATGGCTACACCTTC. This gives the protein CASSLVADYGYTF. Together with reference TRBV18 and TRBJ1-2, the CDR3 gives the full variable domain: NAGVMQNPRHLVRRRGQEARLRCSPMKGHSHVYWYRQLPEEGLKFMVYLQKENIIDESGMPKERFSAEFPKEGPSILRIQQVVRGDSAAYFCASSLVADYGYTFGSGTRLTVV.